This T cell receptor (beta chain) was sequenced during a study of T cell repertoires in cytomegalovirus infection. Whole-study context: In public TCR beta signatures, there were indications of both CMV infection and matching HLA type.

TCRdb re-derived calls from the reads in MiXCR, one entry per CDR3 protein. The sample includes about 740,000 distinct CDR3 sequences, under 40% seen only once; the top ten take under 3%. Between the trimmed V and J ends, which lost 6 bases and 5 bases, there was a span of 14 bases. The CDR3 spans 13 residues. The germline V gene has CDR1 MDHEN and CDR2 SYDVKM. Broader study findings: Cumulative frequency (of public TCR beta family members) identified carriers of CMV plus the relevant HLA. Ex vivo responses were dominated by HLA-C-restricted CMV-specific TCR beta clonotypes.

This clonotype was counted a few times. Antigen unknown. The chain is built from TRBV28 and TRBJ2-7; D might be TRBD1 (5 bases). The TCR originated in a human donor in good health (CMV status not recorded). Some clones in this sample may be carry-over from other donors' samples. Sequenced: PBMCs. CDR3 residues: CASRGEAPHEQYF. As DNA, the CDR3 is TGTGCCAGCAGAGGGGAAGCTCCGCACGAGCAGTACTTC.